This T cell receptor beta chain derives from a study of CD8 T cells in ankylosing spondylitis. This clonotype has at least ten counts. As yet, its antigen is unknown. Researchers built TCR beta libraries using quantitative 5'-RACE with molecular barcodes. TCRdb fed the 5' RACE reads into MiXCR, producing one record per CDR3 protein. This sample yields about 250,000 distinct CDR3 sequences, of which roughly a tenth are seen a single time; 2% to 3% belongs to the top ten. The CDR3 extends over 13 amino acids. V gave up 1 base and J gave up 5 bases, with 7 bases separating them. In germline, CDR1 is SGHRS, CDR2 YFSETQ. Points from the study as a whole: Seemingly distinctive of ankylosing spondylitis blood was a TCR beta motif formed by eight highly homologous variants. In ankylosing spondylitis patients, matched synovial fluid reportedly showed significant enrichment of disease-linked clones. Disease-linked clones proved CD8+ and comparatively uncommon in peripheral blood.

Material: blood, either unsorted or a sorted T cell fraction (not recorded which). The TCR comes from a male donor with ankylosing spondylitis or in good health (not recorded which). The chain couples TRBV5-1 to TRBJ2-1, with D unclear. Here the CDR3 DNA reads TGCGCCAGCAGCTTGACTGTTCACAATGAGCAGTTCTTC. Protein sequence: CASSLTVHNEQFF.